A selection of T cell receptor beta chains follows, all from one sample in a study of tumor and adjacent non-tumor tissue in lung cancer. TCRdb passed the multiplex PCR reads through MiXCR, listing each CDR3 protein once. Among 44,000 or so distinct CDR3 sequences listed, 60% to 70% were seen once. Sequencing used distant non-tumor lung tissue. The receptor set was obtained from a middle-aged woman with non-small cell lung cancer. Both conserved end residues are part of each CDR3. D genes are given only for firm matches. Clone size is given for some rows only: seen once, a few or many times, or a class if the clone is expanded.

15 TRBJ2-7 TRBV7-8 . . CASSPQSPGIQEQYF TGTGCCAGCAGTCCACAGTCGCCAGGGATTCAAGAGCAGTACTTC
15 TRBJ2-1 TRBV19 . . CASSIRSGSRDEQFF TGTGCCAGTAGTATACGTAGCGGCTCTAGGGATGAGCAGTTCTTC
14 TRBJ2-1 TRBV14 . TRBD2 CASSQGAGRNEQFF TGCGCCAGCAGCCAAGGAGCGGGGAGAAATGAGCAGTTCTTC
15 TRBJ2-1 TRBV11-1 . . CARRFGGGPKNEQFF TGTGCCAGGAGATTTGGAGGGGGACCTAAAAATGAGCAGTTCTTC
15 TRBJ2-2 TRBV28 . TRBD1 CATSLRAGGPGELFF TGTGCCACCAGTTTACGGGCAGGGGGTCCCGGGGAGCTGTTTTTT
14 TRBJ2-2 TRBV7-9 few . CASIDRVVTGELFF TGTGCCAGCATCGACCGAGTTGTCACCGGGGAGCTGTTTTTT
14 TRBJ2-1 TRBV11-2 few TRBD2 CATSLWGGYGEQFF TGTGCCACCAGCTTATGGGGGGGATATGGTGAGCAGTTCTTC
16 TRBJ1-1 TRBV5-6 many TRBD1 CASSLMTTGADTEAFF TGTGCCAGCAGCTTGATGACTACAGGGGCCGACACTGAAGCTTTCTTT
15 TRBJ2-7 TRBV6-2/TRBV6-3 . . CASSYSDRSAYEQYF TGTGCCAGTAGTTACAGCGACAGGTCAGCCTACGAGCAGTACTTC
13 TRBJ2-7 TRBV24-1 once . CDTSRCEGYEQYF TGTGACACCAGCAGGTGTGAAGGCTACGAGCAGTACTTC
15 TRBJ1-3 TRBV20-1 once TRBD1 CNASGAGGTGNTIYF TGCAATGCTTCGGGGGCAGGGGGGACTGGAAACACCATATATTTT
13 TRBJ2-2 TRBV12-3/TRBV12-4 many . CATRDSNTGELFF TGTGCCACCCGGGACTCGAACACCGGGGAGCTGTTTTTT
16 TRBJ2-1 TRBV6-6 once . CTSSYYGVASDNEQFF TGTACCAGCAGCTACTATGGGGTAGCGTCGGACAATGAGCAGTTCTTC
15 TRBJ2-7 TRBV29-1 . . CSVGGLGVSSHEQYF TGCAGCGTTGGGGGTTTGGGGGTTTCTTCGCACGAGCAGTACTTC
14 TRBJ1-4 TRBV6-5 . . CASRGIVTNEKLLF TGTGCCAGCAGGGGAATTGTAACTAATGAAAAACTGCTTTTT
15 TRBJ2-1 TRBV20-1 . TRBD2 CRARVGGKDYNEQFF TGCCGTGCTAGAGTCGGGGGGAAGGATTACAATGAGCAGTTCTTC
15 TRBJ2-1 TRBV7-9 few . CASSPTGGPYNEQFF TGTGCCAGCAGCCCCACGGGGGGCCCCTACAATGAGCAGTTCTTC
15 TRBJ2-7 TRBV4-1 many TRBD2 CASSQSSGVEYEQYF TGCGCCAGCAGCCAATCCAGCGGGGTTGAGTACGAGCAGTACTTC
15 TRBJ2-1 TRBV11-2 medium-sized TRBD2 CASSPSGGGGLEQFF TGTGCCAGCAGTCCCAGCGGGGGGGGCGGACTTGAGCAGTTCTTC
14 TRBJ2-7 TRBV5-1 . . CAHSLRGSTYEQYF TGCGCCCACAGCCTCCGGGGCAGTACCTACGAGCAGTACTTC
17 TRBJ2-1 TRBV11-2 . TRBD2 CAGSLGTSGGAYNEQFF TGTGCCGGTAGCCTCGGGACTAGCGGTGGGGCCTACAATGAGCAGTTCTTC
15 TRBJ2-5 TRBV30 medium-sized . CAWSIGQGGKETQYF TGTGCCTGGAGTATTGGCCAGGGGGGGAAGGAGACCCAGTACTTC
14 TRBJ2-2 TRBV29-1 large . CSGTVGRYTGELFF TGCAGCGGGACAGTCGGGAGGTACACCGGGGAGCTGTTTTTT
17 TRBJ2-2 TRBV29-1 once . CSVERILLESYTGELFF TGCAGCGTTGAGCGGATTTTACTGGAAAGTTACACCGGGGAGCTGTTTTTT
14 TRBJ2-1 TRBV7-9 . . CVSGPIITYNGQFF TGTGTCAGCGGCCCTATTATAACCTACAATGGGCAGTTCTTC
17 TRBJ2-1 TRBV20-1 . TRBD2 CSANGLAGGRSYNEQFF TGCAGTGCTAATGGGCTAGCGGGGGGGCGCTCCTACAATGAGCAGTTCTTC
13 TRBJ2-5 TRBV7-3 . . CASSLSRQETQYF TGTGCCAGCAGCTTAAGTCGCCAAGAGACCCAGTACTTC
13 TRBJ2-5 TRBV6-5 many . CASSPGWFETQYF TGTGCCAGCAGTCCCGGGTGGTTTGAGACCCAGTACTTC
14 TRBJ1-2 TRBV29-1 . TRBD1 CSVQTQQGNYGHTF TGCAGCGTTCAAACCCAACAGGGGAACTATGGCCACACATTC
14 TRBJ2-7 TRBV20-1 . TRBD2 CSANSPGGAGEQYF TGCAGTGCCAACTCCCCCGGGGGGGCCGGTGAGCAGTACTTC
16 TRBJ1-3 TRBV6-6 once TRBD1 CASRPTTGGGGNTIYF TGCGCCAGCAGACCGACGACAGGGGGAGGTGGAAACACCATATATTTT
16 TRBJ1-1 TRBV4-1 . TRBD1 CSSSQDPRGRNTGAFF TGCTCCAGCAGCCAAGATCCCAGGGGGAGGAACACTGGAGCTTTCTTT
16 TRBJ2-6 TRBV11-2 . . CAGSCSDVSGANVLTF TGTGCCGGCAGCTGTTCAGACGTCTCTGGGGCCAACGTCCTGACTTTC
16 TRBJ1-3 TRBV6-6 . . CVSTYGGREIGNTTYF TGTGTCAGCACTTACGGCGGTCGGGAGATTGGAAACACCACATATTTT
15 TRBJ2-1 TRBV11-2 . TRBD2 CASSLSASGYNEHFF TGTGCCAGCAGCTTATCGGCTAGCGGGTACAATGAGCATTTCTTC
16 TRBJ2-7 TRBV5-1 few TRBD2 CASSARGLAGTYEQYF TGCGCCAGCAGCGCTAGGGGACTAGCGGGGACCTACGAGCAGTACTTC
14 TRBJ2-7 TRBV6-5 . TRBD2 CASRPGGWAYEQYF TGTGCCAGCAGGCCGGGAGGTTGGGCCTACGAGCAGTACTTC
14 TRBJ2-3 TRBV10-3 . . CAIVDSKGTDTQYF TGTGCCATTGTGGACAGCAAAGGCACGGATACGCAGTATTTT
16 TRBJ2-6 TRBV11-2 . . CTSRWSDLSEANVLTF TGTACCAGCCGCTGGTCAGACCTCTCTGAGGCCAACGTCCTGACTTTC
12 TRBJ2-7 TRBV11-2 . TRBD1 CVSSLGGAEQYF TGTGTCAGCAGCTTAGGGGGCGCCGAGCAGTACTTC
13 TRBJ2-7 TRBV28 . . CASSLWDSYEQYF TGTGCCAGCAGTCTTTGGGACTCCTACGAGCAGTACTTC
15 TRBJ2-3 TRBV11-2 once . CASSSELIDTDTQYF TGTGCCAGCAGCTCTGAGCTGATAGATACGGATACGCAGTATTTT
14 TRBJ2-5 TRBV5-1 many . CASSLPRGIETQYF TGCGCCAGCAGCTTGCCCCGCGGAATAGAGACCCAGTACTTC
11 TRBJ2-5 TRBV2 few TRBD1 CASTGGETQYF TGTGCCAGTACAGGGGGCGAGACCCAGTACTTC
16 TRBJ2-1 TRBV5-4 many TRBD2 CASSLAGASSYNEQFF TGTGCCAGCAGTCTAGCGGGGGCCAGCTCCTACAATGAGCAGTTCTTC
14 TRBJ2-2 TRBV24-1 . . CATSEDSPTVKLLF TGTGCCACCAGTGAGGACAGCCCCACCGTGAAGCTGTTATTT
15 TRBJ2-7 TRBV7-9 . TRBD1 CASSLRTGPSYEQYF TGTGCCAGCAGCTTGAGGACAGGGCCATCCTACGAGCAGTACTTC
15 TRBJ2-7 TRBV30 few . CAWSAGALASCEQYF TGTGCCTGGAGTGCCGGGGCCCTTGCATCCTGCGAGCAGTACTTC
15 TRBJ2-7 TRBV11-2 . . CASSYIRDMAYEQYF TGTGCCAGCAGTTACATCAGGGATATGGCCTACGAGCAGTACTTC
13 TRBJ2-7 TRBV19 . . CASSMWNPPEQYF TGTGCCAGTAGTATGTGGAACCCTCCCGAGCAGTACTTC
13 TRBJ2-3 TRBV6-1 . TRBD2 CASGSGRTDTHCF TGCGCCAGCGGTAGCGGGCGCACAGATACGCATTGTTTT
12 TRBJ2-1 TRBV5-8 . . CAGSLGTSEQFF TGTGCCGGCAGCTTGGGGACTTCCGAGCAGTTCTTC
15 TRBJ2-1 TRBV20-1 . . CSARDSTTLGNEQFF TGCAGTGCTAGAGATAGCACTACCCTTGGGAATGAGCAGTTCTTC
14 TRBJ1-1 TRBV7-9 . . CASSPQGANTEVFF TGTGCCAGCAGCCCTCAAGGGGCGAACACTGAAGTTTTCTTT
14 TRBJ1-3 TRBV28 few . CASSTGLGGNTIYF TGTGCCAGCAGTACAGGCCTCGGGGGAAACACCATATATTTT